The present T cell receptor (beta chain) was sequenced within a study of T-cell reconstitution after alpha-beta-depleted transplantation in children. Study outcomes and limitations: Surviving recipient T cells and intrathymic progenitors accounted for some patients' high TCRbeta diversity at day 60. About two months after transplant, alpha-beta T cells reportedly came from several hundred expanded graft clones.

For TCRbeta, the library was prepared with unique molecular identifiers. TCRdb reprocessed the PCR reads via MiXCR and lists one record per CDR3 protein. The table shows about 980,000 distinct CDR3 sequences, with roughly 29% occurring only once. The V end lost 2 bases, the J end lost 9 bases, and 12 bases lay between the germline ends. CDR1 and CDR2 from the germline V gene are SGHRS and YFSETQ. The CDR3 length is 14 residues. As regards this clonotype: Its antigen is as yet unknown.

This chain connects TRBV5-1 to TRBJ1-6, with D uncertain. The receptor was isolated from a boy in the first two years of life who had a stem cell transplant for SCID, so the T cells may come from the graft donor. The source material was PBMCs, mostly from graft donor cells, sampled 360 days after TCRalphabeta/CD19-depleted stem cell transplant. The CDR3 DNA reads as TGCGCCAGCAGCTTCTCTAAGATCCCTTCACCCCTCCACTTT. Translating gives CASSFSKIPSPLHF.